A selection of T cell receptor beta chains follows, all from one sample in a study of cytomegalovirus exposure and HLA in healthy donors. Sequencing was performed with immunoSEQ multiplex PCR; in TCRdb, only in-frame clones are kept and a portion is missing. The table has around 140,000 clones, more than 75% seen once. Sequencing was performed on PBMCs. These receptors were taken from a woman younger than 30 in good health and CMV-seropositive. Both conserved end residues are part of each CDR3. Each record gives: clone size, J gene, V gene, D gene, CDR3 DNA, CDR3 protein. A D gene is named only where the DNA matches it firmly. Clone size is shown for a subset of rows, as once, few, many or a class of expanded clone.

abundance: NA
j_gene: TRBJ1-4
v_gene: TRBV4-1
d_gene: NA
CDR3nt: TGCGCCAGCAGCTCCGGGGTGGGGAGCAGGAATGAAAAACTGTTTTTT
CDR3aa: CASSSGVGSRNEKLFF

abundance: NA
j_gene: TRBJ1-1
v_gene: TRBV6-5
d_gene: TRBD1
CDR3nt: TGTGCCAGCAGTTACGGGACAGGGGACGCTGAAGCTTTCTTT
CDR3aa: CASSYGTGDAEAFF

abundance: NA
j_gene: TRBJ2-7
v_gene: TRBV6-5
d_gene: TRBD1
CDR3nt: TGTGCCAGCAGTTACTCGACAGGGGTTTCCTACGAGCAGTACTTC
CDR3aa: CASSYSTGVSYEQYF

abundance: NA
j_gene: TRBJ1-1
v_gene: TRBV28
d_gene: NA
CDR3nt: TGTGCCCGCAGTCCGCTCATGGGGGGGCGGGACACTGAAGCTTTCTTT
CDR3aa: CARSPLMGGRDTEAFF

abundance: NA
j_gene: TRBJ2-7
v_gene: TRBV10-3
d_gene: NA
CDR3nt: TGTGCCATCAGTGATAACAATTCCCCCTACGAGCAGTACTTC
CDR3aa: CAISDNNSPYEQYF

abundance: few
j_gene: TRBJ2-7
v_gene: TRBV5-6
d_gene: NA
CDR3nt: TGTGCCAGCAGCTTTCGTTCGAGGGAGCAGTACTTC
CDR3aa: CASSFRSREQYF

abundance: NA
j_gene: TRBJ2-2
v_gene: TRBV30
d_gene: TRBD2
CDR3nt: TGTGCCTGGAAGCGGGGGGGCGACACCGGGGAGCTGTTTTTT
CDR3aa: CAWKRGGDTGELFF

abundance: NA
j_gene: TRBJ1-6
v_gene: TRBV7-2
d_gene: NA
CDR3nt: TGTGCCAGCAGCCTCGGGGGTTATAATTCACCCCTCCACTTT
CDR3aa: CASSLGGYNSPLHF

abundance: NA
j_gene: TRBJ1-2
v_gene: TRBV19
d_gene: TRBD1
CDR3nt: TGTGCCAGTGGTCGAGGGACAGGAAGGCCCGATGTCTATGGCTACACCTTC
CDR3aa: CASGRGTGRPDVYGYTF

abundance: NA
j_gene: TRBJ1-1
v_gene: TRBV7-9
d_gene: NA
CDR3nt: TGTGCCAGCAGCTTAGCGGGGGGGAACACTGAAGCTTTCTTT
CDR3aa: CASSLAGGNTEAFF

abundance: NA
j_gene: TRBJ2-6
v_gene: TRBV7-6
d_gene: NA
CDR3nt: TGTGCCAGCAGCTCTCTATTCACGGCTGGGGCCAACGTCCTGACTTTC
CDR3aa: CASSSLFTAGANVLTF

abundance: NA
j_gene: TRBJ2-7
v_gene: TRBV19
d_gene: NA
CDR3nt: TGTGCCAGTACGCAGGCGCGAGGGGGAGAGCAGTACTTC
CDR3aa: CASTQARGGEQYF

abundance: NA
j_gene: TRBJ1-1
v_gene: TRBV6-5
d_gene: NA
CDR3nt: TGTGCCAGCAGGAGGGGAGGTGAAGCTTTCTTT
CDR3aa: CASRRGGEAFF

abundance: NA
j_gene: TRBJ1-6
v_gene: TRBV14
d_gene: TRBD1
CDR3nt: TGTGCCAGCAGCCAAGCCGGGACAGGATTTCCACCCCTCCACTTT
CDR3aa: CASSQAGTGFPPLHF

abundance: NA
j_gene: TRBJ2-7
v_gene: TRBV15
d_gene: TRBD2
CDR3nt: TGTGCCACCAGCAGAGGAGCGGGGGGGCGGGACGAGCAGTACTTC
CDR3aa: CATSRGAGGRDEQYF

abundance: NA
j_gene: TRBJ1-6
v_gene: TRBV6-6
d_gene: TRBD1
CDR3nt: TGTGCCAGCAGTTACTTAGGACAGGGGGGTAATTCACCCCTCCACTTT
CDR3aa: CASSYLGQGGNSPLHF

abundance: NA
j_gene: TRBJ2-5
v_gene: TRBV4-1
d_gene: NA
CDR3nt: TGCGCCAGCAGCCCTACGAGGGGGGAGACCCAGTACTTC
CDR3aa: CASSPTRGETQYF

abundance: NA
j_gene: TRBJ2-7
v_gene: TRBV6-5
d_gene: NA
CDR3nt: TGTGCCAGCAGTTACTCGCCGGGAACCTACGAGCAGTACTTC
CDR3aa: CASSYSPGTYEQYF

abundance: NA
j_gene: TRBJ1-6
v_gene: TRBV9
d_gene: TRBD1
CDR3nt: TGTGCCAGCAGCTCCACGACAGGGGGAAATTCACCCCTCCACTTT
CDR3aa: CASSSTTGGNSPLHF

abundance: NA
j_gene: TRBJ2-1
v_gene: TRBV13
d_gene: TRBD2
CDR3nt: TGTGCCAGCAGCTTAGCACTAGCGGGGGGCTATGAGCAGTTCTTC
CDR3aa: CASSLALAGGYEQFF

abundance: once
j_gene: TRBJ2-1
v_gene: TRBV7-2
d_gene: TRBD1
CDR3nt: TGTGCCAGCAGCTCAGGGACAGGGTGGGTTGAGCAGTTCTTC
CDR3aa: CASSSGTGWVEQFF

abundance: NA
j_gene: TRBJ2-5
v_gene: TRBV5-6
d_gene: TRBD2
CDR3nt: TGTGCCAGCAGCTTGGGAACTAGCGGGGGCGTGGGGGGCCAAGAGACCCAGTACTTC
CDR3aa: CASSLGTSGGVGGQETQYF

abundance: NA
j_gene: TRBJ2-7
v_gene: TRBV15
d_gene: TRBD2
CDR3nt: TGTGCCACCTCAAGCGGGGACTACGAGCAGTACTTC
CDR3aa: CATSSGDYEQYF

abundance: NA
j_gene: TRBJ2-1
v_gene: TRBV19
d_gene: NA
CDR3nt: TGTGCCAGTAGTATATCCCGACTAGTAATTACGGCCGATGAGCAGTTCTTC
CDR3aa: CASSISRLVITADEQFF

abundance: NA
j_gene: TRBJ2-3
v_gene: TRBV6-6
d_gene: NA
CDR3nt: TGTGCCAGCAGGGCCACAGATACGCAGTATTTT
CDR3aa: CASRATDTQYF

abundance: NA
j_gene: TRBJ1-2
v_gene: TRBV6-6
d_gene: TRBD1
CDR3nt: TGTGCCAGCAGGGACAGGGGGATTTTAAATGGCTACACCTTC
CDR3aa: CASRDRGILNGYTF

abundance: NA
j_gene: TRBJ1-6
v_gene: TRBV5-1
d_gene: NA
CDR3nt: TGCGCCAGCAGCTTGGAATACAGTTCACCCCTCCACTTT
CDR3aa: CASSLEYSSPLHF

abundance: once
j_gene: TRBJ2-3
v_gene: TRBV4-3
d_gene: TRBD1
CDR3nt: TGCGCCAGCGAAACAGGGGGGCAGGCAGATACGCAGTATTTT
CDR3aa: CASETGGQADTQYF

abundance: NA
j_gene: TRBJ2-3
v_gene: TRBV27
d_gene: NA
CDR3nt: TGTGCCAGCAGTTTAAATCGGGCTAGCGGCACAGATACGCAGTATTTT
CDR3aa: CASSLNRASGTDTQYF

abundance: NA
j_gene: TRBJ1-6
v_gene: TRBV19
d_gene: NA
CDR3nt: TGTGCCAGTAGTAGCAGGGCTCTTTCCCCCCTCCACTTT
CDR3aa: CASSSRALSPLHF

abundance: NA
j_gene: TRBJ2-1
v_gene: TRBV7-2
d_gene: NA
CDR3nt: TGTGCCAGCAGAGACGGGAGTAGACGTCGAGAGCAGTTCTTC
CDR3aa: CASRDGSRRREQFF

abundance: NA
j_gene: TRBJ2-2
v_gene: TRBV7-9
d_gene: TRBD1
CDR3nt: TGTGCCAGGACTGACAGGGGGAACACCGGGGAGCTGTTTTTT
CDR3aa: CARTDRGNTGELFF

abundance: NA
j_gene: TRBJ2-7
v_gene: TRBV9
d_gene: TRBD2
CDR3nt: TGTGCCAGCAGCCCCCGACTAGCGGGGGGGCTTTACGAGCAGTACTTC
CDR3aa: CASSPRLAGGLYEQYF

abundance: NA
j_gene: TRBJ2-1
v_gene: TRBV28
d_gene: NA
CDR3nt: TGTGCCAGCAAGCAGAAGGGGACAATAAGTACTGGGGGCTCCTACAATGAGCAGTTCTTC
CDR3aa: CASKQKGTISTGGSYNEQFF

abundance: NA
j_gene: TRBJ1-1
v_gene: TRBV7-9
d_gene: TRBD1
CDR3nt: TGTGCCAGCAGCTCGACAGGGGCCATGAACACTGAAGCTTTCTTT
CDR3aa: CASSSTGAMNTEAFF

abundance: NA
j_gene: TRBJ1-1
v_gene: TRBV4-1
d_gene: NA
CDR3nt: TGCGCCAGCAGCCAAGATTCGGGGGTAGACACTGAAGCTTTCTTT
CDR3aa: CASSQDSGVDTEAFF

abundance: few
j_gene: TRBJ2-6
v_gene: TRBV25-1
d_gene: NA
CDR3nt: TGTGCCAGCAGTGGACTACTGGAGGGGATTGGGGCCAACGTCCTGACTTTC
CDR3aa: CASSGLLEGIGANVLTF

abundance: NA
j_gene: TRBJ2-2
v_gene: TRBV27
d_gene: NA
CDR3nt: TGTGCCAGCAGTTTCTTGTCGGGCGGGGAGCTGTTTTTT
CDR3aa: CASSFLSGGELFF

abundance: NA
j_gene: TRBJ2-3
v_gene: TRBV29-1
d_gene: TRBD1
CDR3nt: TGCAGCGTTGAAGGAACAGGGGGCCTTGGGACAGATACGCAGTATTTT
CDR3aa: CSVEGTGGLGTDTQYF

abundance: few
j_gene: TRBJ1-1
v_gene: TRBV6-1
d_gene: TRBD1
CDR3nt: TGTGCCAGCAGTGAACTGGGGACAGCCGAAGCTTTCTTT
CDR3aa: CASSELGTAEAFF

abundance: once
j_gene: TRBJ2-1
v_gene: TRBV28
d_gene: TRBD1
CDR3nt: TGTGCCAGCCAAAGGACAGGACAGGGTTACAATGAGCAGTTCTTC
CDR3aa: CASQRTGQGYNEQFF

abundance: once
j_gene: TRBJ1-2
v_gene: TRBV28
d_gene: NA
CDR3nt: TGTGCCAGCAGAAGGGACATCGATGTCTACACCTTC
CDR3aa: CASRRDIDVYTF

abundance: NA
j_gene: TRBJ2-2
v_gene: TRBV19
d_gene: NA
CDR3nt: TGTGCCAGTAGTATACTCGTCGGGCAGGGCGGGATCGGGGAGCTGTTTTTT
CDR3aa: CASSILVGQGGIGELFF

abundance: few
j_gene: TRBJ2-2
v_gene: TRBV19
d_gene: NA
CDR3nt: TGTGCCAGTAGTATAGGCAGACAGGGAGGAAACACCGGGGAGCTGTTTTTT
CDR3aa: CASSIGRQGGNTGELFF

abundance: NA
j_gene: TRBJ1-1
v_gene: TRBV28
d_gene: TRBD1
CDR3nt: TGTGCCAGCACCCTAGGGACAGGGCCCCCTGGGGCAGCTTTCTTT
CDR3aa: CASTLGTGPPGAAFF

abundance: NA
j_gene: TRBJ1-3
v_gene: TRBV9
d_gene: NA
CDR3nt: TGTGCCAGCAGCGTAGCCCCGGGACACACAGTCTCTGGAAACACCATATATTTT
CDR3aa: CASSVAPGHTVSGNTIYF

abundance: few
j_gene: TRBJ1-2
v_gene: TRBV29-1
d_gene: NA
CDR3nt: TGCAGCGTGACGGCAGGGTCTCAGTCTGAGTCCTACACCTTC
CDR3aa: CSVTAGSQSESYTF

abundance: NA
j_gene: TRBJ1-5
v_gene: TRBV7-7
d_gene: NA
CDR3nt: TGTGCCAGCAGCTTTAGGCCCCCTACAGGGTTAGGTAATCAGCCCCAGCATTTT
CDR3aa: CASSFRPPTGLGNQPQHF

abundance: few
j_gene: TRBJ1-2
v_gene: TRBV4-3
d_gene: TRBD1
CDR3nt: TGCGCCAGCAGCCAAGATCAGGGGACAGCGGGCTATGGCTACACCTTC
CDR3aa: CASSQDQGTAGYGYTF

abundance: NA
j_gene: TRBJ1-4
v_gene: TRBV2
d_gene: TRBD1
CDR3nt: TGTGCCACTGGACAGGGGGCTGGACCGAGGGAAAAACTGTTTTTT
CDR3aa: CATGQGAGPREKLFF

abundance: NA
j_gene: TRBJ2-2
v_gene: TRBV6-1
d_gene: TRBD2
CDR3nt: TGTGCCAGCAGTGTCGGGGGGGTCACCGGGGAGCTGTTTTTT
CDR3aa: CASSVGGVTGELFF

abundance: NA
j_gene: TRBJ1-2
v_gene: TRBV28
d_gene: TRBD1
CDR3nt: TGTGCCAGCAGCCAAACAGGGGGTGGCTACACCTTC
CDR3aa: CASSQTGGGYTF

abundance: NA
j_gene: TRBJ1-6
v_gene: TRBV2
d_gene: NA
CDR3nt: TGTGCCAGCACCCAAGCGGGGTTTTTCAATTCACCCCTCCACTTT
CDR3aa: CASTQAGFFNSPLHF

abundance: NA
j_gene: TRBJ2-2
v_gene: TRBV29-1
d_gene: TRBD2
CDR3nt: TGCAGCGTTCGGACTAGCGGGACCGGGGAGCTGTTTTTT
CDR3aa: CSVRTSGTGELFF

abundance: NA
j_gene: TRBJ1-4
v_gene: TRBV11-2
d_gene: NA
CDR3nt: TGTGCCAGCAGCTTAGTGGGCGAAAAACTGTTTTTT
CDR3aa: CASSLVGEKLFF

abundance: NA
j_gene: TRBJ1-2
v_gene: TRBV29-1
d_gene: NA
CDR3nt: TGCAGCGTAACAGGTTCAACGGGCTATGGCTACACCTTC
CDR3aa: CSVTGSTGYGYTF

abundance: NA
j_gene: TRBJ1-1
v_gene: TRBV5-1
d_gene: NA
CDR3nt: TGCGCCAGCAGCTCCTTATCGGGAACTGAAGCTTTCTTT
CDR3aa: CASSSLSGTEAFF

abundance: NA
j_gene: TRBJ2-1
v_gene: TRBV6-1
d_gene: TRBD1
CDR3nt: TGTGCCAGCAGTGAATACGGACAGGCCGTAAACAATGAGCAGTTCTTC
CDR3aa: CASSEYGQAVNNEQFF